This entry concerns a single T cell receptor (beta chain). The antigen is unknown. Libraries were prepared by immunoSEQ multiplex PCR; TCRdb keeps only in-frame clonotypes and omits some of them. The sample has fewer than 1.8 million clones, 97% to 99% seen once. The data derive from a study of shared clonotypes between healthy human individuals. Broader study findings: Shared across a few donors were about 4.8% of the naive CD4 clonotypes.

Germline CDR1 is LNHNV and CDR2 is YYDKDF (reference sequence). V lost 5 bases to trimming and J lost 6 bases; unmatched junction nucleotides: 13. This CDR3 contains 15 residues. The clonotype was recovered from a man under 40 in good health. Sequencing was done on a sample of naive CD4+ T cells sorted from blood. The subset here: CD45RA+ positively selected. The chain has TRBV15 and TRBJ2-7; 7 bases are a match to TRBD1. The CDR3 region has the DNA TGTGCCACCAGCCCCCAGAGGGGACAGCAGGGCGAGCAGTACTTC. Its translation is CATSPQRGQQGEQYF.